This T cell receptor (beta chain) was captured by sequencing in a study of post-analysis software for immune sequencing data. Findings and limits, study-wide: Normalized Chao1 diversity was significantly reduced in patients versus controls. Co-batched samples clustered tightly together by F measure.

The authors incorporated unique molecular identifiers into the TCR beta cDNA libraries. MiXCR was run by TCRdb on the PCR reads, yielding one entry per CDR3 protein. The sample consists of about 380,000 distinct CDR3 sequences, around 33% of them appearing once. Concerning this clonotype: Its antigen is unknown.

The sample comprised blood. This TCR came from a girl aged 5-17 years with multiple sclerosis.

The CDR3 DNA sequence: TGCAGCGTTAGTGACAGGGCGGGTCGGCCCCAGCATTTT. It codes for CSVSDRAGRPQHF. The chain recombines TRBV29-1 with TRBJ1-5; 7 nucleotides align to TRBD1. The length of the CDR3 is 13 residues. The V segment lost 5 bases and the J segment 9 bases; nucleotides outside the gene matches: 10. Germline V gene lookup returns CDR1 SQVTM and CDR2 ANQGSEA.